These T cell receptor beta chains were read from a single sample in a study of regulatory T cells in long-lasting Graves disease. MiXCR, run by TCRdb on the multiplex PCR reads, gives a single entry per CDR3 protein. The sample has approximately 390,000 distinct CDR3 sequences; 15% to 20% are singletons. Another study also made use of these data, one on T cells in Graves' hyperthyroidism and ophthalmopathy.

Sequencing was performed on peripheral blood mononuclear cells (PBMCs), taken at new diagnosis, from a patient treated with antithyroid drugs. The receptors derive from a woman between 18 and 30 years old with Graves disease. The CDR3 runs from the conserved cysteine through the conserved F or W. Fields, in order: J gene, clone size, D gene, V gene, CDR3 protein, CDR3 DNA. The D gene is left open where the match is weak. The size entry is marked missing in some rows and otherwise reads once, few, many or a size class.

TRBJ2-7,NA,NA,TRBV18,CASSLGLSIFSYEQYF,TGTGCCAGCTCGCTCGGACTTTCAATTTTCTCCTACGAGCAGTACTTC
TRBJ1-1,many,NA,TRBV3-1,CASSQAGTGEAFF,TGTGCCAGCAGCCAAGCAGGGACGGGTGAAGCTTTCTTT
TRBJ1-5,many,NA,TRBV30,CAWSVTAGGQPQQF,TGTGCCTGGAGTGTAACGGCCGGCGGCCAGCCCCAGCAATTT
TRBJ2-3,NA,TRBD2,TRBV19,CASSPGGLAGVRTDTQYF,TGTGCCAGTAGTCCCGGTGGGCTAGCGGGGGTCCGCACAGATACGCAGTATTTT
TRBJ2-7,NA,TRBD2,TRBV20-1,CSAGTSSNPYEQYF,TGCAGTGCTGGGACTAGCTCCAATCCCTACGAGCAGTACTTC
TRBJ2-2,NA,TRBD1,TRBV24-1,CATSDIRDRGRTGELFF,TGTGCCACCAGTGACATCCGGGACAGGGGGCGCACCGGGGAGCTGTTTTTT
TRBJ2-2,NA,NA,TRBV7-3,CASSPTSLNTGELFF,TGTGCCAGCAGCCCTACTAGTTTGAACACCGGGGAGCTGTTTTTT
TRBJ2-7,many,TRBD2,TRBV7-9,CASTSGSGRANFKQYF,TGTGCCAGCACTAGTGGGAGTGGGAGGGCTAACTTCAAGCAGTACTTC
TRBJ1-4,many,NA,TRBV28,CASSLPSWEFNEKLFF,TGTGCCAGCAGTTTACCCTCCTGGGAATTTAATGAAAAACTGTTTTTT
TRBJ2-3,many,TRBD2,TRBV20-1,CSASPSGPSTDTQYF,TGCAGTGCTAGCCCTAGCGGGCCCAGCACAGATACGCAGTATTTT
TRBJ1-2,NA,TRBD1,TRBV28,CASRPGGAGYGYTF,TGTGCCAGCAGGCCAGGGGGCGCGGGCTATGGCTACACCTTC
TRBJ2-7,many,NA,TRBV9,CASSVGVVVGTDTYEQYF,TGTGCCAGCAGCGTAGGGGTCGTAGTGGGGACCGATACCTACGAGCAGTACTTC
TRBJ2-3,many,TRBD2,TRBV29-1,CSVGLSGRNTDTQYF,TGCAGCGTCGGACTAAGCGGGAGGAACACAGATACGCAGTATTTT
TRBJ2-5,many,TRBD2,TRBV6-1,CASSLGLAVETQYF,TGTGCCAGCAGCCTGGGACTAGCGGTGGAGACCCAGTACTTC
TRBJ2-4,many,TRBD1,TRBV12-3/TRBV12-4,CASSLARTGPENIQYF,TGTGCCAGCAGTTTAGCTAGGACAGGCCCCGAAAACATTCAGTACTTC
TRBJ2-1,few,NA,TRBV7-2,CASGLGGGGKGHNEQFF,TGTGCCAGCGGCTTAGGGGGGGGGGGCAAGGGCCACAATGAGCAGTTCTTC
TRBJ1-5,many,NA,TRBV6-1,CASSEVYTDQPQHF,TGTGCCAGCAGTGAAGTGTACACCGATCAGCCCCAGCATTTT
TRBJ1-3,NA,TRBD1,TRBV19,CARRTGTESSGNTIYF,TGTGCCAGAAGGACAGGGACCGAGAGCTCTGGAAACACCATATATTTT
TRBJ1-1,few,NA,TRBV7-9,CASSSREVGPVMNTEAFF,TGTGCCAGCAGTTCCCGAGAGGTAGGCCCGGTTATGAACACTGAAGCTTTCTTT
TRBJ1-6,NA,TRBD1,TRBV19,CASNLEGAGNSPLHF,TGTGCCAGTAATCTGGAGGGGGCCGGGAATTCACCCCTCCACTTT
TRBJ2-2,few,TRBD2,TRBV28,CASSFGGILTGELFF,TGTGCCAGCAGTTTCGGGGGGATTCTGACCGGGGAGCTGTTTTTT
TRBJ1-1,many,TRBD1,TRBV9,CASSVAGGITEAFF,TGTGCCAGCAGCGTAGCAGGGGGTATCACTGAAGCTTTCTTT
TRBJ2-3,many,TRBD2,TRBV4-1,CASSPSSGRDTQYF,TGCGCCAGCAGCCCTTCTAGCGGGAGGGATACGCAGTATTTT
TRBJ2-7,few,NA,TRBV6-2/TRBV6-3,CASSYSTAPGFIYEQYF,TGTGCCAGCAGTTACTCTACCGCCCCGGGGTTTATCTACGAGCAGTACTTC
TRBJ2-2,NA,NA,TRBV7-9,CASSLVKIGELFF,TGTGCCAGCAGCTTAGTTAAGATCGGGGAGCTGTTTTTT
TRBJ2-2,many,TRBD1,TRBV5-1,CASRPGQQNTGELFF,TGCGCCAGCAGACCGGGACAGCAAAACACCGGGGAGCTGTTTTTT
TRBJ1-2,few,NA,TRBV10-3,CAISESIEGLTGYTF,TGTGCCATCAGTGAGTCGATCGAGGGGCTAACTGGCTACACCTTC
TRBJ2-7,few,TRBD1,TRBV6-9,CASSYLGQGQGEQYF,TGTGCCAGCAGTTACCTGGGACAGGGGCAAGGCGAGCAGTACTTC
TRBJ2-1,many,NA,TRBV13,CASSLGGTHYNEQFF,TGTGCCAGCAGCTTAGGCGGGACCCACTACAATGAGCAGTTCTTC
TRBJ2-2,NA,NA,TRBV5-1,CATQGNTGELFF,TGCGCCACCCAGGGAAACACCGGGGAGCTGTTTTTT
TRBJ2-4,NA,TRBD1,TRBV28,CASSSGTGLNVGKNIQYF,TGTGCCAGCAGTTCAGGGACAGGGTTGAACGTAGGCAAAAACATTCAGTACTTC
TRBJ2-1,many,NA,TRBV7-2,CASSGGPWNEQFF,TGTGCCAGCAGCGGGGGTCCTTGGAATGAGCAGTTCTTC
TRBJ2-7,many,NA,TRBV10-3,CATSGTYEQYF,TGTGCCACCAGCGGCACCTACGAGCAGTACTTC
TRBJ1-1,many,NA,TRBV20-1,CSVLNTEAFF,TGCAGTGTTCTTAACACTGAAGCTTTCTTT
TRBJ1-2,few,TRBD1,TRBV27,CASSPATGVGYGYTF,TGTGCCAGCAGTCCCGCGACAGGGGTGGGCTATGGCTACACCTTC
TRBJ1-4,few,TRBD1,TRBV3-1,CASSQAQGHFWF,TGTGCCAGCAGCCAAGCACAGGGGCACTTTTGGTTT
TRBJ1-1,many,TRBD1,TRBV30,CAWTGGAGTEAFF,TGTGCCTGGACAGGGGGCGCGGGCACTGAAGCTTTCTTT
TRBJ2-1,many,NA,TRBV7-8,CASSLGGSRSGQFF,TGTGCCAGCAGCTTAGGGGGTTCCCGGAGCGGGCAGTTCTTC
TRBJ1-2,NA,NA,TRBV10-3,CAISGQGYGYTF,TGTGCCATCAGTGGGCAGGGGTATGGCTACACCTTC
TRBJ1-1,many,NA,TRBV11-2,CASSPSMMNTEAFF,TGTGCCAGCAGCCCCTCCATGATGAACACTGAAGCTTTCTTT
TRBJ2-5,many,NA,TRBV30,CAWDSVGETQYF,TGTGCCTGGGACAGTGTGGGAGAGACCCAGTACTTC
TRBJ1-1,NA,NA,TRBV19,CASSYMGTPEAFF,TGTGCCAGTAGCTATATGGGGACCCCTGAAGCTTTCTTT